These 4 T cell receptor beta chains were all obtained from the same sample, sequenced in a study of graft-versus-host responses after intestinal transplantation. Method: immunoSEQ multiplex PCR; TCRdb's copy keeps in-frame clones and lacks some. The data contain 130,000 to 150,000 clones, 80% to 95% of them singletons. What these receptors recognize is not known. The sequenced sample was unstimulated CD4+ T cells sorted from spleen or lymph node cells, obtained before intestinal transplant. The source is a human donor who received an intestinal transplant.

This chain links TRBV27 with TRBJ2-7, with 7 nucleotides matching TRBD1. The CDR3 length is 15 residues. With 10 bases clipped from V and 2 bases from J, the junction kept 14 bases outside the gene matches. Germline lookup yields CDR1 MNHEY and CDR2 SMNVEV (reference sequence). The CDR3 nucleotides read TGTGCCACCAAATCTACCCCGGGACAGACCTACGAGCAGTACTTC. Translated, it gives CATKSTPGQTYEQYF.

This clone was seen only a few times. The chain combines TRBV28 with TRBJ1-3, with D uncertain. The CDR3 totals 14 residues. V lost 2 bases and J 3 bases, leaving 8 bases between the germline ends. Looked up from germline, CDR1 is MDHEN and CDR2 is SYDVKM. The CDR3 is CASSLGGGGNTIYF. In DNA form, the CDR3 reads TGTGCCAGCAGTTTAGGTGGAGGTGGAAACACCATATATTTT.

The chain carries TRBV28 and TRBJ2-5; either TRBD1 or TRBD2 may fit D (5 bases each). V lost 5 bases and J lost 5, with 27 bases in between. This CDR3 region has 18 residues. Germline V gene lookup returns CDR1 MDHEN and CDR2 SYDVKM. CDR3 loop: CASSTFAGASAGMETQYF. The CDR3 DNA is TGTGCCAGCAGTACCTTCGCCGGGGCCAGTGCCGGTATGGAGACCCAGTACTTC. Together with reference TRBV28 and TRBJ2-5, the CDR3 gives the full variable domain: DVKVTQSSRYLVKRTGEKVFLECVQDMDHENMFWYRQDPGLGLRLIYFSYDVKMKEKGDIPEGYSVSREKKERFSLILESASTNQTSMYLCASSTFAGASAGMETQYFGPGTRLLVL.

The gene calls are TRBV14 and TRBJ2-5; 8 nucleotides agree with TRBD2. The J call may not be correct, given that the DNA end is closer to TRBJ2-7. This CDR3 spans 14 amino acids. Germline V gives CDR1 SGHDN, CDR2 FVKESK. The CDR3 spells CASSAGTSGYEQYF. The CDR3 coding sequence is TGTGCCAGCAGTGCCGGAACTAGCGGCTACGAGCAGTACTTC.